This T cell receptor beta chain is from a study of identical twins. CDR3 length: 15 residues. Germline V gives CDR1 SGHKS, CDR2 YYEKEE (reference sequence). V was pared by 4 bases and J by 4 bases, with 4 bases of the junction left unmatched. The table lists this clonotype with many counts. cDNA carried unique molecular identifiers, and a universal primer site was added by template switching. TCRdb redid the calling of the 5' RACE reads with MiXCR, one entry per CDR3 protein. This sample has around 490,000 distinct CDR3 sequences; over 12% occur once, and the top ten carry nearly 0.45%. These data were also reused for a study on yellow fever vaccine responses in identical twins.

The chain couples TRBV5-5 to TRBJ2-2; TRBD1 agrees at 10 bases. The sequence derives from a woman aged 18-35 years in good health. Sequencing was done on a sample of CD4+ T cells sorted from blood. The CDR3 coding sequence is TGTGCCAGCAGCCCGGGACAGGGGATCACCGGGGAGCTGTTTTTT. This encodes CASSPGQGITGELFF.